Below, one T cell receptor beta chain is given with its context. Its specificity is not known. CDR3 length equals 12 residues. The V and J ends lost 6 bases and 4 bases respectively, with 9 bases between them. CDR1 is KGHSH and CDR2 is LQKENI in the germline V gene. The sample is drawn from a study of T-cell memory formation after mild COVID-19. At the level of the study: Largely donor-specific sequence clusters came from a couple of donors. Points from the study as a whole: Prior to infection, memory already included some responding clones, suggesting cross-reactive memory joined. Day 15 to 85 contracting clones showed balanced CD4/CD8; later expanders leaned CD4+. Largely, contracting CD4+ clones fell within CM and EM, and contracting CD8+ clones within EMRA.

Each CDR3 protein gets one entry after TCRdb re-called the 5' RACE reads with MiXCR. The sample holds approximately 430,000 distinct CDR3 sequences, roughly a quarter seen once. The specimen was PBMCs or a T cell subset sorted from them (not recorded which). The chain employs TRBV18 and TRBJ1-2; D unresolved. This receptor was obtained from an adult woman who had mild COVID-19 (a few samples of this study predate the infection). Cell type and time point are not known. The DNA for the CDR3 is TGTGCCAGCTCCCGGGGTCCCTATGGCTACACCTTC. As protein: CASSRGPYGYTF.